This entry is about one T cell receptor (beta chain). Its target is unknown. Mismatch with germline at one junction end may stem from a read error. The sample is drawn from a study of post-analysis software for immune sequencing data. Study findings and constraints: Roughly five TRBV segments, including TRBV5-6, TRBV5-1 and TRBV20-1, were more frequent in patients than controls. Normalized Chao1 diversity was significantly lower in multiple sclerosis patients than in controls.

The CDR3 totals 14 residues. Unique molecular identifiers had been added to the TCR beta cDNA libraries. Using its own MiXCR run on the PCR reads, TCRdb lists one record per CDR3 protein. The table includes about 680,000 distinct CDR3 sequences, roughly three fifths detected once. The receptor was derived from a girl aged 2 to 10 with multiple sclerosis. The rearrangement links TRBV12-3 or TRBV12-4 to TRBJ2-1; no firm D call. The sequencing input was blood. CDR3 sequence: CASSIAPSYNEQFF. CDR3 DNA: TGTGCCAGCAGTATAGCCCCCTCCTACAATGAGCAGTTCTTC.